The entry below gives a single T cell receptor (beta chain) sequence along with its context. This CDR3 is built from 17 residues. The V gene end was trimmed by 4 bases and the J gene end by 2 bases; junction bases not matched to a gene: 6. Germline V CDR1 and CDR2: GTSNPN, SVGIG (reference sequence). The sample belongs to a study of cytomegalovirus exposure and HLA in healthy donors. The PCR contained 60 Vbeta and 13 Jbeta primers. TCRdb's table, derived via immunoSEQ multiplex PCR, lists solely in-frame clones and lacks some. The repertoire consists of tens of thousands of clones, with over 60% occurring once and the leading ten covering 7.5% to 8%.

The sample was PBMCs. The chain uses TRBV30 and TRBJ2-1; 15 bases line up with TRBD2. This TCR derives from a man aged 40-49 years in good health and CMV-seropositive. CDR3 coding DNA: TGTGCCTGGACCGGGGGACTAGCGGGGGGCCCCTACAATGAGCAGTTCTTC. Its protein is CAWTGGLAGGPYNEQFF.